Presented here are 2 T cell receptor beta chains from one specimen sequenced in a study of OX40 agonist ivuxolimab in advanced cancers. Only in-frame clones appear in the TCRdb table, and some are missing; sequencing was by immunoSEQ multiplex PCR. The sample has some 69,000 clones; nearly 90% are singletons. The input for sequencing was CD4+ or CD8+ T cells sorted from blood, taken in a trial of the OX40 agonist ivuxolimab. The receptor set was obtained from an adult with an advanced solid tumor such as melanoma, head and neck, liver or kidney cancer.

The chain combines TRBV7-3 with TRBJ1-6; tentative D call: TRBD1 (5 bases). Trimming pared 2 bases from V and 13 bases from J, leaving 12 bases between. This CDR3 has 13 residues. In germline, CDR1 is SGHTA, CDR2 FQGTGA. The DNA of the CDR3 is TGTGCCAGCAGCTTAGGGGCTGGCCCGCCCCTCCACTTT. Protein sequence: CASSLGAGPPLHF.

The J gene is TRBJ2-6, the V gene TRBV7-8; tentatively, D is TRBD1 or TRBD2 (6 bases each). The V gene's germline CDR1 is SGHVS and CDR2 FQNEAQ. V shed 4 bases and J shed 1 base, with 14 bases lying between them. The CDR3 length is 17 residues. The CDR3 DNA is TGTGCCAGCAGCTGGCTGGGGGGCGCGTCTGGGGCCAACGTCCTGACTTTC. It yields the protein CASSWLGGASGANVLTF. Filled out from reference TRBV7-8 and TRBJ2-6, the complete variable domain reads GAGVSQSPRYKVAKRGQDVALRCDPISGHVSLFWYQQALGQGPEFLTYFQNEAQLDKSGLPSDRFFAERPEGSVSTLKIQRTQQEDSAVYLCASSWLGGASGANVLTFGAGSRLTVL.